This T cell receptor (beta chain) was found in a study of response to subunit inactivated influenza vaccine. Overall study results and limits: Authors proposed each seasonal influenza vaccination draws in few new T cells.

Concerning this clonotype: No antigen is known for it.

This CDR3 has 18 amino acids. Germline V gene lookup returns CDR1 SGHDT and CDR2 YYEEEE. The ends lost 2 bases at V and 0 bases at J; junction bases unmatched: 4. TCRdb fed the RT-PCR reads into MiXCR, producing one record per CDR3 protein. The profile covers 800,000 to 1,000,000 distinct CDR3 sequences, with 21% appearing a single time and roughly a tenth taken by the ten largest. The sequence was obtained from a man aged 50 or older who received an inactivated influenza vaccine. The V gene is TRBV5-6, the J gene TRBJ2-1, with 14 nucleotides matching TRBD2. The specimen was PBMCs from blood, collected roughly 5 days after vaccination. CDR3 region: CASSFLTSGRASYNEQFF. DNA for the CDR3: TGTGCCAGCAGCTTCTTGACTAGCGGGAGGGCCTCCTACAATGAGCAGTTCTTC.